This T cell receptor (beta chain) was identified during a study of T cell repertoires in ileal Crohn's disease. Study-wide background: Every patient was operated on for stricturing (approximately 60%) or penetrating (roughly 39%) complications. Postoperative therapy was given to about half: roughly 11 thiopurines, around 17 anti-TNF agents. M0 samples are biopsies from inflamed ileum in the resection specimen. Points from the study as a whole: Active smokers at surgery had more clonal expansions than non-smokers.

This sample's time point: inflamed ileum from the surgical specimen. The table came from immunoSEQ multiplex PCR; TCRdb's copy has only in-frame clones and leaves some out. The table shows about 3,300 clones, with approximately 95% occurring only once. Notes on this clone: Its cognate antigen is unknown.

The CDR3 length is 14 residues. V was trimmed by 4 bases and J by 4 bases, leaving 13 bases between them. In germline, CDR1 is LNHNV, CDR2 YYDKDF (reference sequence). This TCR was sampled from an adult with Crohn's disease. The chain is built from TRBV15 and TRBJ1-2; D is undetermined. Sequenced material: ileal tissue. CDR3 DNA sequence: TGTGCCACCAGCATGTCGGACGTCCGCTATGGCTACACCTTC. This codes for CATSMSDVRYGYTF.